The 3 T cell receptor beta chains in this list originate from one sample, sequenced in a study of control samples from healthy donors and cancer patients. Data came from immunoSEQ multiplex PCR; TCRdb stores just in-frame clones and leaves some out. This table has 100,000 to 150,000 clones, roughly 90% appearing once. Sequencing was carried out using blood. Receptors were obtained from a woman in her forties or fifties in good health.

This chain uses TRBV7-9 with TRBJ1-3, with 9 bases fitting TRBD1. The CDR3 length is 15 residues. From germline, CDR1 is SEHNR and CDR2 FQNEAQ (reference sequence). V shed 6 bases and J 4 bases; nucleotides not matched to a gene: 7. The CDR3 loop is CASRPGTGPGNTIYF. The CDR3 nucleotides are TGTGCCAGCAGACCCGGGACAGGGCCCGGAAACACCATATATTTT.

The V and J genes are TRBV24-1 and TRBJ1-5; 7 positions match TRBD1. The ends lost 5 bases at V and 2 bases at J; junction bases unmatched: 8. The CDR3 is made up of 16 amino acids. Germline CDR1 is KGHDR and CDR2 is SFDVKD. The CDR3 DNA reads TGTGCCACCAGTGTTGGAGGGGGCGTTGGCAATCAGCCCCAGCATTTT. It yields the protein CATSVGGGVGNQPQHF.

V is TRBV30 and J is TRBJ2-2; TRBD1 matches at 8 bases. The CDR3 runs 16 residues. V was clipped by 2 bases and J by 1 base; unmatched bases: 6. The V gene's germline CDR1 is GTSNPN and CDR2 SVGIG (reference sequence). The CDR3: CAWSTIGQGNTGELFF. The CDR3 DNA sequence: TGTGCCTGGAGTACTATAGGACAGGGGAACACCGGGGAGCTGTTTTTT.